Listed below are T cell receptor beta chains from one sample, sequenced in a study of T cell repertoires in cytomegalovirus infection. TCRdb recomputed calls from the reads with MiXCR, one row per CDR3 protein. Of nearly 650,000 distinct CDR3 sequences listed, 20% to 30% were seen once; the top ten hold 6.5% to 10%. Material for sequencing was CD8+ T cells from PBMCs. These receptors came from a human donor in good health (CMV status not recorded). Some clones in this sample may be carry-over from other donors' samples. Both conserved end residues are part of each CDR3. D genes are given only for firm matches. Rows give clone size only sometimes, using once, few, many, or a class for an expanded clone.

V	D	size	J	DNA	CDR3
TRBV7-8	NA	many	TRBJ2-1	TGTGCCAGCAGCTTAGTAGAGGGTGGGGGACACTACAATGAGCAGTTCTTC	CASSLVEGGGHYNEQFF
TRBV4-1	TRBD2	NA	TRBJ2-3	TGCGCCAGCAGCCAAGATAAAAGCGGGAGCCGTTACACAGATACGCAGTATTTT	CASSQDKSGSRYTDTQYF
TRBV6-5	NA	NA	TRBJ2-6	TGTGCCAGCAGTTACTGGGCACGGTCCTCTGGGGCCAACGTCCTGACTTTC	CASSYWARSSGANVLTF
TRBV5-5	NA	NA	TRBJ2-7	TGTGCCAGCAGCTTGTGGCGGGGAAGCTCCTACGAGCAGTACTTC	CASSLWRGSSYEQYF
TRBV6-5	TRBD2	many	TRBJ2-1	TGTGCCAGCAGTTTTTATCAGCGGGGGGGCTACAATGAGCAGTTCTTC	CASSFYQRGGYNEQFF
TRBV9	TRBD1	NA	TRBJ2-5	TGTGCCAGCAGCGTCGACAGGGGGTTTGAGACCCAGTACTTC	CASSVDRGFETQYF
TRBV6-2/TRBV6-3	TRBD2	NA	TRBJ2-5	TGTGCCAGCAGTTACCGACTAGCGGGGGGGGAAGAGACCCAGTACTTC	CASSYRLAGGEETQYF
TRBV15	TRBD1	NA	TRBJ2-3	TGTGCCACCAGCAGAGCTCCGGGACAGCACACAGATACGCAGTATTTT	CATSRAPGQHTDTQYF
TRBV2	NA	NA	TRBJ1-2	TGTGCCACAAAGTCAGGGAGTTTGAGAGGCTACACCTTC	CATKSGSLRGYTF
TRBV7-6	TRBD1	many	TRBJ2-1	TGTGCCAGCTCGCCCGGGGACAGCTCCTACAATGAGCAGTTCTTC	CASSPGDSSYNEQFF
TRBV7-6	NA	NA	TRBJ1-2	TGTGCCAACAGCCAAGACAACTATGGCTACACCTTC	CANSQDNYGYTF
TRBV29-1	TRBD1	NA	TRBJ2-2	TGCAGCGCACCCGGACAGGGTGGCACCGGGGAGCTGTTTTTT	CSAPGQGGTGELFF
TRBV24-1	NA	NA	TRBJ2-2	TGTGCCACCAGTGATTTGCACGTCACCGGGGAGCTGTTTTTT	CATSDLHVTGELFF
TRBV5-1	NA	few	TRBJ1-1	TGCGCCAGCAGCTTGAAGGGGAGTGATGAAGCTTTCTTT	CASSLKGSDEAFF
TRBV15	NA	NA	TRBJ2-7	TGTGCCACCATGGTTGGTGGCCTGAAACCCTACGAGCAGTACTTC	CATMVGGLKPYEQYF
TRBV27	NA	many	TRBJ2-1	TGTGCCAGCAGCTTCTCAGGGTACAATGAGCAGTTCTTC	CASSFSGYNEQFF
TRBV28	NA	NA	TRBJ2-1	TGTGCCAGCAGTCCTCCCTGGGGGGGGCAGGAGCAGTTCTTC	CASSPPWGGQEQFF
TRBV27	TRBD1	few	TRBJ2-5	TGTGCCAGCAGTTTATTGGTGACAGGGGGCCTCCAAGAGACCCAGTACTTC	CASSLLVTGGLQETQYF
TRBV7-6	NA	many	TRBJ2-5	TGTGCCAGCAGCTTATTAACGACCCAAAGATACCAAGAGACCCAGTACTTC	CASSLLTTQRYQETQYF
TRBV25-1	NA	few	TRBJ1-1	TGTGCCAGCAGCGGACAGAGGACGGGGGACACTGAAGCTTTCTTT	CASSGQRTGDTEAFF
TRBV29-1	NA	once	TRBJ2-7	TGCAGCGTTGAAGATGGGGAAAAGGACGAGCAGTACTTC	CSVEDGEKDEQYF
TRBV19	NA	few	TRBJ2-1	TGTGCCAGTAGTATAGATCGGGAAAGGCAGTTCTTC	CASSIDRERQFF
TRBV12-3/TRBV12-4	TRBD2	many	TRBJ2-5	TGTGCCAGCAGCCGACTAGCGAGAAGGGTTGAAGAGACCCAGTACTTC	CASSRLARRVEETQYF
TRBV19	TRBD1	NA	TRBJ2-1	TGTGCCAGTAGTGACAGGGCCTCCTACAATGAGCAGTTCTTC	CASSDRASYNEQFF
TRBV6-2/TRBV6-3	NA	NA	TRBJ2-5	TGTGTCAGCAGCCTACAGGATCTTGAGACCCAGTACTTC	CVSSLQDLETQYF
TRBV27	NA	NA	TRBJ2-1	TGTGCCAGCAGTGGGAGTAATGAGCAGTTCTTC	CASSGSNEQFF
TRBV6-2/TRBV6-3	TRBD1	NA	TRBJ1-2	TGTGCCAGCAGTGTACTGACAGGGGACTATGGCTACACCTTC	CASSVLTGDYGYTF
TRBV7-2	NA	NA	TRBJ1-6	TGTGCCAGCAGAACACGACAGAGCTCCTATAATTCACCCCTCCACTTT	CASRTRQSSYNSPLHF
TRBV6-5	NA	few	TRBJ2-7	TGTGCCAGCAGTTACTCAACAGGGTATCACGAGCAGTACTTC	CASSYSTGYHEQYF